This TCR beta chain was retrieved from a study of T cell repertoires in cytomegalovirus infection. Points from the study as a whole: There were HLA-C-restricted CMV-specific TCR beta clonotypes dominating the ex vivo response.

This clonotype was counted a few times. Antigen unknown. TCRdb itself ran the reads through MiXCR, one entry per CDR3 protein. The table includes fewer than 200,000 distinct CDR3 sequences, approximately 15% detected once. Germline CDR1 and CDR2: SGHVS and FQNEAQ. Trimming stripped 2 bases from V and 4 bases from J, with 8 bases between. This CDR3 has 13 residues. V usage is TRBV7-8 and J usage is TRBJ1-1; D not resolved. The sample comprised PBMCs. The TCR sequence derives from a human donor in good health (CMV status not recorded). Some clones in this sample may be carry-over from other donors' samples. The CDR3 sequence: CASSLLAFTEAFF. As DNA, the CDR3 is TGTGCCAGCAGCTTATTAGCGTTCACTGAAGCTTTCTTT.